The next 18 T cell receptor beta chains were all read from a single sample in a study of CD8 T cells in ankylosing spondylitis. MiXCR was run by TCRdb on the 5' RACE reads, yielding one entry per CDR3 protein. The sample carries 85,000 to 90,000 distinct CDR3 sequences, under 30% recorded once. Sequenced material: blood, either unsorted or a sorted T cell fraction (not recorded which). Every receptor here comes from a male donor with ankylosing spondylitis or in good health (not recorded which).

V usage is TRBV19 and J usage is TRBJ1-1, with D possibly TRBD1 on 5 matching bases. The CDR3 runs to 14 residues. V was shortened by 3 bases and J by 1 base, with 9 bases between the two germline ends. Germline V gene lookup returns CDR1 LNHDA and CDR2 SQIVND (reference sequence). DNA for the CDR3: TGTGCCAGTAGTATCCCCGGACAGAACACTGAAGCTTTCTTT. As protein: CASSIPGQNTEAFF. The full variable domain, its missing parts supplied by reference TRBV19 and TRBJ1-1, is DGGITQSPKYLFRKEGQNVTLSCEQNLNHDAMYWYRQDPGQGLRLIYYSQIVNDFQKGDIAEGYSVSREKKESFPLTVTSAQKNPTAFYLCASSIPGQNTEAFFGQGTRLTVV.

The CDR3 reads CASSRQGTGELFF. The CDR3 DNA sequence: TGTGCCAGTAGTAGACAGGGCACCGGGGAGCTGTTTTTT. V usage is TRBV19 and J usage is TRBJ2-2; TRBD1 aligns across 7 bases. This CDR3 spans 13 amino acids. Germline V gene lookup returns CDR1 LNHDA and CDR2 SQIVND (reference sequence). V shed 4 bases and J 4 bases; nucleotides not matched to a gene: 0.

This clonotype was seen at least ten times. CDR3 protein: CSGLGGSVSTDTQYF. DNA of the CDR3: TGCAGTGGTTTGGGCGGGAGTGTTAGCACAGATACGCAGTATTTT. This rearrangement joins TRBV20-1 to TRBJ2-3, with 7 positions matching TRBD2. There are 15 residues in the CDR3. The germline CDR1 and CDR2 sequences are DFQATT and SNEGSKA (reference sequence). With 7 bases clipped from V and 0 bases from J, the junction kept 10 bases outside the gene matches.

There are a few counts of this clonotype. The genes are TRBV5-6 and TRBJ1-1; D is possibly TRBD1 (5 bases). This CDR3 comprises 14 residues. V gave up 4 bases and J gave up 11 bases, with 21 bases separating them. Germline loops: CDR1 SGHDT, CDR2 YYEEEE. This CDR3 reads CASSRARGEMWAFF. CDR3 nucleotides: TGTGCCAGCAGCCGGGCTAGGGGAGAGATGTGGGCTTTCTTT.

In its sample, this clonotype was seen a few times. The V and J genes are TRBV7-9 and TRBJ2-2; perhaps TRBD2 as D (5 bases). Germline V CDR1 and CDR2: SEHNR, FQNEAQ (reference sequence). The CDR3 runs to 16 residues. V shed 5 bases and J shed 4 bases, with 17 bases lying between them. The CDR3, as DNA: TGTGCCAGCAGCCAATATTGGACGGGGAGCACCGGGGAGCTGTTTTTT. Its translation is CASSQYWTGSTGELFF.

This clonotype was picked up a small number of times. CDR3 in DNA: TGTGCCAGCAGCTTATCCCATAACACCGGGGAGCTGTTTTTT. As protein: CASSLSHNTGELFF. The V call is TRBV7-9, the J call TRBJ2-2; D not resolved. CDR1 is SEHNR, CDR2 FQNEAQ, per germline (reference sequence). The CDR3 spans 14 residues. V was shortened by 2 bases and J by 2 bases, with 6 bases between the two germline ends.

The chain joins TRBV7-2 to TRBJ1-2; D is ambiguous. This CDR3 is built from 15 residues. V lost 1 base to trimming and J lost 3 bases, with 12 bases between them. Germline values: CDR1 SGHTA, CDR2 FQGNSA. This CDR3 is CASSLGLAGYYGYTF. CDR3 in DNA: TGTGCCAGCAGCTTAGGCTTAGCGGGATACTATGGCTACACCTTC. Drawing the rest from reference TRBV7-2 and TRBJ1-2, the complete variable domain is GAGVSQSPSNKVTEKGKDVELRCDPISGHTALYWYRQSLGQGLEFLIYFQGNSAPDKSGLPSDRFSAERTGGSVSTLTIQRTQQEDSAVYLCASSLGLAGYYGYTFGSGTRLTVV.

This sequence joins TRBV5-1 and TRBJ1-1; no reliable D call. This CDR3 region has 12 residues. V was trimmed by 2 bases and J by 5 bases, leaving 7 bases between them. Germline V lookup: CDR1 SGHRS, CDR2 YFSETQ. DNA of the CDR3: TGCGCCAGCAGCTTCGGGCGGACTGAAGCTTTCTTT. It is translated as CASSFGRTEAFF.

CDR3 sequence reads: CASSLSRGSGNTIYF. CDR3 in DNA: TGTGCCAGCAGCTTATCCCGAGGCTCTGGAAACACCATATATTTT. This chain connects TRBV7-8 to TRBJ1-3; D gene unclear. Germline CDR1 and CDR2: SGHVS and FQNEAQ. V lost 2 bases and J 0 bases, leaving 8 bases between the germline ends. The CDR3 covers 15 residues.

The rearrangement joins TRBV20-1 to TRBJ1-5; D is unclear. CDR1 DFQATT and CDR2 SNEGSKA come from the germline V gene (reference sequence). V was trimmed by 0 bases and J by 0 bases, leaving 6 bases between them. The CDR3 totals 14 residues. The CDR3 DNA follows: TGCAGTGCTAGAGAAGCCGTTAGCAATCAGCCCCAGCATTTT. Protein sequence: CSAREAVSNQPQHF.

The J gene is TRBJ1-4, the V gene TRBV11-2; a weak D match, TRBD1 (6 bases). The germline gives CDR1 SGHAT, CDR2 FQNNGV. The CDR3 has 17 amino acids. V lost 5 bases, J lost 6 bases, and 22 bases lay in between. The chain's CDR3 is CASSHIPPPGVDEKLFF. CDR3 nucleotide sequence: TGTGCCAGCAGCCACATACCGCCTCCAGGGGTGGATGAAAAACTGTTTTTT.

The chain combines TRBV5-6 with TRBJ2-1, with D unresolved. This CDR3 spans 13 amino acids. With 2 bases removed from V and 5 bases from J, the gap between germline ends came to 8 bases. The germline CDR1 and CDR2 sequences are SGHDT and YYEEEE. The CDR3 DNA is TGTGCCAGCAGCTTACCCCATAACAATGAGCAGTTCTTC. Its protein product is CASSLPHNNEQFF.

This chain links TRBV5-1 with TRBJ2-7; tentatively, D is TRBD2 (6 bases). Germline V gives CDR1 SGHRS, CDR2 YFSETQ. This CDR3 comprises 14 residues. Trimming stripped 0 bases from V and 6 bases from J, with 13 bases between. Here the CDR3 reads CASSLARMEGEQYF. The DNA of the CDR3 is TGCGCCAGCAGCTTGGCCCGGATGGAGGGCGAGCAGTACTTC.

This clonotype was counted between two and nine times. The J gene is TRBJ1-1, the V gene TRBV5-1; the D gene is possibly TRBD1 (6 bases). V lost 2 bases and J 5 bases, leaving 10 bases between the germline ends. Germline-derived CDR1 and CDR2 are SGHRS and YFSETQ. This CDR3 is built from 13 residues. In nucleotides, the CDR3 is TGCGCCAGCAGCTTTCAAACAGGGACTGAAGCTTTCTTT. Its protein is CASSFQTGTEAFF.

The CDR3 loop is CSVGAPYTDTQYF. The CDR3 nucleotides read TGCAGCGTTGGAGCGCCTTACACAGATACGCAGTATTTT. The rearrangement links TRBV29-1 to TRBJ2-3; D is unclear. Germline lookup yields CDR1 SQVTM and CDR2 ANQGSEA. V was clipped by 4 bases and J by 2 bases, with 10 bases between them. The CDR3 spans 13 residues.

This clonotype was observed a handful of times. The chain recombines TRBV18 with TRBJ2-6; tentatively, D is TRBD1 or TRBD2 (6 bases each). Trimming removed 2 bases from V and 0 bases from J, with 11 bases in between. This CDR3 comprises 17 residues. Germline CDR1 reads KGHSH; CDR2 reads LQKENI. The chain's CDR3 is CASSPGGPYSGANVLTF. CDR3 in DNA: TGTGCCAGCTCACCAGGGGGGCCGTACTCTGGGGCCAACGTCCTGACTTTC.

This clonotype was seen only a few times. The chain combines TRBV2 with TRBJ2-1, with 7 bases that match TRBD1. Germline V gene lookup returns CDR1 SNHLY and CDR2 FYNNEI. This CDR3 contains 12 residues. V shed 9 bases, J shed 8 bases, and the junction held 7 bases outside the gene matches. The CDR3 sequence is CARRTGKDEQFF. The CDR3 coding sequence is TGTGCCAGACGGACAGGCAAGGATGAGCAGTTCTTC. Complete variable domain (other parts from reference TRBV2 and TRBJ2-1): EPEVTQTPSHQVTQMGQEVILRCVPISNHLYFYWYRQILGQKVEFLVSFYNNEISEKSEIFDDQFSVERPDGSNFTLKIRSTKLEDSAMYFCARRTGKDEQFFGPGTRLTVL.

The V and J genes are TRBV19 and TRBJ1-5, with TRBD1 matching over 8 bases. Per germline, CDR1 LNHDA and CDR2 SQIVND (reference sequence). The CDR3 length is 15 residues. V lost 10 bases, J lost 6 bases, and 14 bases stayed unmatched. The CDR3 loop is CATKPDRGEGQPQHF. The CDR3 nucleotides are TGTGCCACCAAACCCGACAGGGGAGAGGGTCAGCCCCAGCATTTT. The whole variable domain, remainder taken from reference TRBV19 and TRBJ1-5, is DGGITQSPKYLFRKEGQNVTLSCEQNLNHDAMYWYRQDPGQGLRLIYYSQIVNDFQKGDIAEGYSVSREKKESFPLTVTSAQKNPTAFYLCATKPDRGEGQPQHFGDGTRLSIL.